One sample yielded the 31 T cell receptor beta chains listed below, sequenced in a study of beta chain features in type 1 diabetes. TCRB transcripts that were expressed got sequenced, as all of the isolated RNA had been reverse transcribed. Profiling relied on immunoSEQ multiplex PCR, and the TCRdb table lists in-frame clones only, not all of them. The top ten hold 0.45% to 0.55% of the sample, which has 65,000 to 100,000 clones, about 32% seen once. The specimen was stem cell memory CD4+ T cells from blood. All receptors come from a young woman in good health.

V gene TRBV2 combines with J gene TRBJ2-2; TRBD1 matches 10 bases. There are 14 residues in the CDR3. Germline V gene data show CDR1 as SNHLY and CDR2 as FYNNEI. With 7 bases clipped from V and 5 bases from J, the junction kept 4 bases outside the gene matches. In DNA, the CDR3 is TGTGCCAGCACAAAGGGACAGGGGACCGGGGAGCTGTTTTTT. It specifies CASTKGQGTGELFF.

The chain employs TRBV30 and TRBJ2-2; D remains ambiguous. CDR3 size: 12 residues. CDR1 is GTSNPN, CDR2 SVGIG, per germline (reference sequence). V lost 2 bases and J 2 bases, leaving 3 bases between the germline ends. CDR3 in amino acids: CAWSYNTGELFF. The CDR3 DNA reads TGTGCCTGGAGTTATAACACCGGGGAGCTGTTTTTT.

This clone was recorded a few times. The chain is built from TRBV20-1 and TRBJ2-3; a possible D gene is TRBD2 (5 bases). V lost 6 bases and J lost 4, with 8 bases in between. Germline CDR1 is DFQATT and CDR2 is SNEGSKA (reference sequence). This CDR3 spans 11 amino acids. CDR3 residues: CSAVLADTQYF. CDR3 in DNA: TGCAGTGCCGTACTAGCAGATACGCAGTATTTT.

This chain uses TRBV6-1 with TRBJ1-5; the D is unclear. The CDR3 extends over 15 amino acids. CDR1 is MNHNS, CDR2 SASEGT, per germline. V was trimmed by 2 bases and J by 2 bases, leaving 10 bases between them. The CDR3 sequence: CASSEFRRGNQPQHF. The CDR3, as DNA: TGTGCCAGCAGTGAATTTCGGAGGGGCAATCAGCCCCAGCATTTT.

The rearrangement uses TRBV30 and TRBJ1-2; 10 bases are a match to TRBD1. The CDR3 loop spans 15 amino acids. Germline CDR1 is GTSNPN and CDR2 is SVGIG (reference sequence). The V segment lost 6 bases and the J segment 5 bases; nucleotides outside the gene matches: 12. This chain's CDR3 is CACSPPTGGRYGYTF. As DNA, the CDR3 is TGTGCCTGTAGTCCCCCGACAGGGGGCAGGTATGGCTACACCTTC.

The table lists this clone with a few counts. The chain carries TRBV7-9 and TRBJ2-7; 9 nucleotides line up with TRBD1. CDR3 length: 15 amino acids. The V gene's germline CDR1 is SEHNR and CDR2 FQNEAQ (reference sequence). Germline trimming cut 4 bases from V and 6 bases from J; bases unmatched to any gene: 10. CDR3 sequence reads: CASSYYRDRDAEQYF. CDR3 nucleotides: TGTGCCAGCAGCTACTACCGGGACAGGGACGCCGAGCAGTACTTC.

The chain combines TRBV4-3 with TRBJ2-7, with 8 bases lining up with TRBD2. There are 14 residues in the CDR3. V shed 4 bases and J 5 bases; nucleotides not matched to a gene: 7. Germline loops: CDR1 LGHNA, CDR2 YSLEER. CDR3 sequence: CASSPQRGSHEQYF. CDR3 nucleotide sequence: TGCGCCAGCAGCCCTCAGCGGGGGAGCCACGAGCAGTACTTC.

This clone was found a few times. The chain is built from TRBV12-5 and TRBJ1-5, with no clear D. CDR3 length equals 16 residues. The germline gives CDR1 LGHNT, CDR2 FRNRAP. With 0 bases removed from V and 3 bases from J, the gap between germline ends came to 12 bases. The CDR3 coding sequence is TGTGCTAGTGGTTTGGTACTGGCAGGCCCCAATCAGCCCCAGCATTTT. As protein: CASGLVLAGPNQPQHF.

This clone came up a few times. The V gene is TRBV9, the J gene TRBJ2-1; possible D gene TRBD2, 5 bases. This CDR3 is built from 15 residues. Looked up from germline, CDR1 is SGDLS and CDR2 is YYNGEE. V shed 4 bases and J shed 0 bases, with 11 bases lying between them. The CDR3 is CASSPVTNSYNEQFF. The CDR3 DNA follows: TGTGCCAGCAGCCCTGTGACTAACTCCTACAATGAGCAGTTCTTC.

Only a few counts were recorded for this clone. This chain links TRBV6-1 with TRBJ1-2; possible D gene TRBD1, 5 bases. Trimming stripped 6 bases from V and 3 bases from J, with 11 bases between. Germline CDR1 reads MNHNS; CDR2 reads SASEGT. CDR3 size: 13 residues. This CDR3 reads CASRDSRDYGYTF. CDR3 coding DNA: TGTGCCAGCAGAGACAGCAGGGACTATGGCTACACCTTC.

This clone was picked up a small number of times. The chain joins TRBV19 to TRBJ1-1, with D perhaps TRBD1 (5 bases). Germline-derived CDR1 and CDR2 are LNHDA and SQIVND (reference sequence). The CDR3 loop spans 15 amino acids. Trimming shortened V by 5 bases and J by 0 bases, and 13 bases separated the two germline ends. The chain's CDR3 is CASSAQENMNTEAFF. DNA for the CDR3: TGTGCCAGTAGTGCACAGGAAAACATGAACACTGAAGCTTTCTTT.

The genes are TRBV7-2 and TRBJ1-3, with D tentatively TRBD1 (5 bases). Trimming cost V 2 bases and J 0 bases, with 14 bases left between them. Germline CDR1 reads SGHTA; CDR2 reads FQGNSA. The CDR3 runs 17 residues. Here the CDR3 DNA reads TGTGCCAGCAGCTTAATAGGGGCATTAAGCTCTGGAAACACCATATATTTT. It yields the protein CASSLIGALSSGNTIYF.

This clone appeared a few times. The chain is built from TRBV7-4 and TRBJ2-1, with 12 bases aligning to TRBD2. V lost 5 bases to trimming and J lost 9 bases; unmatched junction nucleotides: 11. The CDR3 runs to 16 residues. CDR1 SGHVT and CDR2 SQSDAQ come from the germline V gene. The CDR3 protein is CASSTNPSGRGGEQFF. CDR3 sequence (DNA): TGTGCCAGCAGCACTAATCCTAGCGGGAGGGGGGGTGAGCAGTTCTTC.

The chain joins TRBV6-6 to TRBJ2-5, with D tentatively TRBD2 (5 bases). The germline CDR1 and CDR2 sequences are MNHNY and SVGAGI (reference sequence). This CDR3 has 14 amino acids. V was clipped by 6 bases and J by 2 bases, with 13 bases between them. The CDR3, as DNA: TGTGCCAGCAGCGGGCAGCGGAGGCAAGAGACCCAGTACTTC. Translating gives CASSGQRRQETQYF.

This clone was picked up many times. The rearrangement uses TRBV10-3 and TRBJ2-3, with 9 bases fitting TRBD2. The germline CDR1 and CDR2 sequences are ENHRY and SYGVKD. The V gene end was trimmed by 5 bases and the J gene end by 6 bases; junction bases not matched to a gene: 9. The CDR3 has 15 amino acids. In nucleotides, the CDR3 is TGTGCCATCAGTCCAGACTTAGCGGGAGACGATACGCAGTATTTT. Translating it yields CAISPDLAGDDTQYF.

The rearrangement uses TRBV28 and TRBJ2-2, with a tentative D call TRBD2 (6 bases). This CDR3 is 12 amino acids long. V gave up 5 bases and J gave up 11 bases, with 12 bases separating them. Germline V gene sequence: CDR1 MDHEN, CDR2 SYDVKM. The CDR3, as DNA: TGTGCCAGCAGTGGGTTGCGGGGAGAGCTGTTTTTT. Translation: CASSGLRGELFF. The full variable domain, completed using reference TRBV28 and TRBJ2-2, is DVKVTQSSRYLVKRTGEKVFLECVQDMDHENMFWYRQDPGLGLRLIYFSYDVKMKEKGDIPEGYSVSREKKERFSLILESASTNQTSMYLCASSGLRGELFFGEGSRLTVL.

The sample holds a few counts of this clone. The chain combines TRBV29-1 with TRBJ1-5; 8 positions agree with TRBD1. This CDR3 is built from 13 residues. Trimming removed 4 bases from V and 4 bases from J; junction bases left unmatched: 3. Germline V gives CDR1 SQVTM, CDR2 ANQGSEA. The CDR3 DNA reads TGCAGCGTTGTGCAGGGGGCTAATCAGCCCCAGCATTTT. Amino acids: CSVVQGANQPQHF.

The V and J genes are TRBV28 and TRBJ1-4, with D unclear. There are 12 residues in the CDR3. CDR1 MDHEN and CDR2 SYDVKM come from the germline V gene. The V end lost 3 bases, the J end lost 9 bases, and 8 bases lay between the germline ends. CDR3 loop: CASSLGHQKLFF. CDR3 DNA: TGTGCCAGCAGTTTGGGCCACCAAAAACTGTTTTTT.

This chain connects TRBV4-3 to TRBJ2-7; TRBD1 agrees at 8 bases. This CDR3 contains 17 residues. V lost 1 base to trimming and J lost 2 bases; unmatched junction nucleotides: 10. Germline lookup yields CDR1 LGHNA and CDR2 YSLEER. The CDR3 region has the DNA TGCGCCAGCAGCCAAGGCGACGCAGGGACAGGTCCCTACGAGCAGTACTTC. Its protein product is CASSQGDAGTGPYEQYF.

This chain uses TRBV5-1 with TRBJ2-7; 9 nucleotides align to TRBD1. CDR1 and CDR2 from the germline V gene are SGHRS and YFSETQ. J was trimmed by 7 bases and V by 3 bases; bases with no gene match: 8. The CDR3 runs 14 residues. CDR3 region: CASSWNRGQKEQYF. The DNA of the CDR3 is TGCGCCAGCAGCTGGAACAGGGGGCAAAAAGAGCAGTACTTC.

This clone was seen only a few times. This chain links TRBV7-9 with TRBJ1-2, with a possible D match to TRBD1 (5 bases). CDR1 is SEHNR, CDR2 FQNEAQ, per germline (reference sequence). This CDR3 comprises 12 residues. The ends were cut back, 1 base at V and 8 bases at J, with 8 bases in the middle. The CDR3 protein is CASSLDRGGYTF. The CDR3 DNA is TGTGCCAGCAGCTTAGATAGGGGCGGCTACACCTTC.

The J gene is TRBJ1-1, the V gene TRBV5-4; 8 bases are a match to TRBD1. This CDR3 spans 15 amino acids. J gave up 1 base and V 4 bases, and 6 bases lay outside the gene matches. The germline gives CDR1 SGHNT, CDR2 YYREEE (reference sequence). CDR3 region: CASSTRQGWNTEAFF. CDR3 sequence (DNA): TGTGCCAGCAGCACTCGACAGGGGTGGAACACTGAAGCTTTCTTT.

This clone was seen more than once but under ten times. This chain uses TRBV7-2 with TRBJ2-1; possibly TRBD2 for D (6 bases). The V gene's germline CDR1 is SGHTA and CDR2 FQGNSA. Between the trimmed V and J ends, which lost 5 bases and 9 bases, there was a span of 26 bases. The CDR3 has 17 amino acids. The CDR3 protein is CASSAVGGAGGISEQFF. CDR3 nucleotide sequence: TGTGCCAGCAGCGCGGTAGGCGGGGCCGGCGGGATCAGTGAGCAGTTCTTC.

This chain's CDR3 is CAWSRGQGIHQPQHF. The CDR3, as DNA: TGTGCCTGGAGTCGTGGACAGGGAATTCATCAGCCCCAGCATTTT. The V and J genes are TRBV30 and TRBJ1-5; TRBD1 agrees at 8 bases. Germline V gene sequence: CDR1 GTSNPN, CDR2 SVGIG (reference sequence). CDR3 length: 15 residues. Unmatched junction bases numbered 8, after V lost 2 bases and J lost 5 bases.

The CDR3, as DNA: TGTGCCAGCAGCCTTTTTAGCGGGAGAAAAGAGACCCAGTACTTC. Translated, it gives CASSLFSGRKETQYF. This sequence joins TRBV11-3 and TRBJ2-5; the match to TRBD2 covers 9 bases. V was pared by 5 bases and J by 3 bases, with 7 bases of the junction left unmatched. Germline CDR1 SGHNT, CDR2 YENEEA. The CDR3 extends over 15 amino acids. The full variable domain, completed using reference TRBV11-3 and TRBJ2-5, is EAGVVQSPRYKIIEKKQPVAFWCNPISGHNTLYWYLQNLGQGPELLIRYENEEAVDDSQLPKDRFSAERLKGVDSTLKIQPAELGDSAVYLCASSLFSGRKETQYFGPGTRLLVL.

The rearrangement uses TRBV27 and TRBJ1-5; 8 nucleotides align to TRBD1. The V and J ends lost 5 bases and 7 bases, in that order; junction bases with no gene match: 7. The CDR3 has 14 amino acids. The V gene's germline CDR1 is MNHEY and CDR2 SMNVEV (reference sequence). This chain's CDR3 is CASSPTGEDQPQHF. In DNA, the CDR3 is TGTGCCAGCAGTCCGACAGGGGAGGACCAGCCCCAGCATTTT.

The rearrangement links TRBV6-5 to TRBJ2-1, with a possible D match to TRBD2 (6 bases). Germline loops: CDR1 MNHEY, CDR2 SVGAGI. The V gene lost 6 bases and the J gene lost 7 bases, with 10 bases spanning the gap. This CDR3 spans 12 amino acids. DNA of the CDR3: TGTGCCAGCAGAACGGGGGATAATGAGCAGTTCTTC. Its translation: CASRTGDNEQFF.

The table lists this clone with a few counts. The V and J genes are TRBV7-9 and TRBJ2-7, with 10 bases fitting TRBD2. This CDR3 region has 15 residues. CDR1 is SEHNR, CDR2 FQNEAQ, per germline (reference sequence). V was clipped by 2 bases and J by 6 bases; unmatched bases: 7. The CDR3 nucleotides read TGTGCCAGCAGCTTAAACCTAGCGGGGGACACCGAGCAGTACTTC. It is translated as CASSLNLAGDTEQYF.

This clone was counted a few times. V gene TRBV7-2 combines with J gene TRBJ2-5; 10 nucleotides agree with TRBD1. V lost 4 bases, J lost 3 bases, and 5 bases stayed unmatched. The CDR3 is 15 residues long. CDR1 SGHTA and CDR2 FQGNSA come from the germline V gene. CDR3 protein: CASSSPTGGKETQYF. CDR3 nucleotides: TGTGCCAGCAGCTCCCCGACAGGGGGCAAAGAGACCCAGTACTTC.

This clone was seen more than once but under ten times. The chain recombines TRBV6-1 with TRBJ2-6, with D possibly being TRBD2 (5 bases). V gave up 2 bases and J gave up 3 bases, with 8 bases separating them. The CDR3 totals 15 residues. CDR1 and CDR2 from the germline V gene are MNHNS and SASEGT. CDR3 DNA sequence: TGTGCCAGCAGTGAACTAGCTAATGGGGCCAACGTCCTGACTTTC. This sequence encodes CASSELANGANVLTF.

This chain joins TRBV5-1 and TRBJ2-3, with 7 bases aligning to TRBD1. The CDR3 is 15 residues long. Per germline, CDR1 SGHRS and CDR2 YFSETQ. V was pared by 4 bases and J by 4 bases, with 9 bases of the junction left unmatched. The CDR3 protein is CASSDGQASADTQYF. CDR3 DNA sequence: TGCGCCAGCAGCGATGGACAGGCCTCAGCAGATACGCAGTATTTT.